The sequence of this T cell receptor (beta chain) was determined in a study of monozygotic twins with inflammatory bowel disease. Findings of the study overall: Immunosuppressive treatments were not uniform, and this may have added variability to patient repertoires.

The CDR3 length is 15 residues. CDR1 MNHNS and CDR2 SASEGT come from the germline V gene. Notes on this clonotype: Its antigen is unknown.

Eight reactions per sample, run separately, yielded cDNA. Template switching incorporated UMIs with a 6-nucleotide sample barcode. cDNA encoding TCRalpha and TCRbeta underwent two nested PCRs of approximately 16 and 9 cycles, each of which was followed by bead purification. TCRdb reprocessed the 5' RACE reads and keeps a single row for each CDR3 protein, giving no DNA. Its clone listing holds nearly 450,000 distinct CDR3 sequences. The chain has TRBV6-1 and TRBJ2-3; lacking DNA, the TRBD1 call made by TCRdb goes unchecked. The sequence was obtained from a human donor with ulcerative colitis or Crohn's disease, or a healthy co-twin of an affected twin (not recorded which). Sequenced material: blood. The CDR3 sequence is CASSLRQGVTDTQYF.